Shown below are 6 T cell receptor beta chains from a single sample sequenced in a study of blood T cells in healthy people across ages. A sample-barcoded 5' primer and a J-beta primer mix were used in a second PCR of roughly 7 to 11 cycles. TCRdb re-called the 5' RACE reads through MiXCR, storing one row per CDR3 protein. The table shows nearly 1 million distinct CDR3 sequences, with 51% occurring only once. The sequencing sample was made of blood. The source of these receptors is a woman in her sixties or seventies in good health.

This chain uses TRBV7-3 with TRBJ1-2; D remains unclear. The CDR3 runs to 13 residues. With 3 bases removed from V and 4 bases from J, the gap between germline ends came to 9 bases. Germline-derived CDR1 and CDR2 are SGHTA and FQGTGA. DNA for the CDR3: TGTGCCAGCAGCTTTTGGGCCGGCTATGGCTACACCTTC. This gives the protein CASSFWAGYGYTF.

This chain connects TRBV28 to TRBJ1-5, with TRBD1 matching 10 bases. This CDR3 has 16 amino acids. The V gene's germline CDR1 is MDHEN and CDR2 SYDVKM. The junction had 8 bases not matched to a gene; V was cut back by 6 bases and J by 3 bases. As DNA, the CDR3 is TGTGCCAGCAGGAAACCGGGACAGGGGTACAATCAGCCCCAGCATTTT. This encodes CASRKPGQGYNQPQHF. The full variable domain, in which reference TRBV28 and TRBJ1-5 provide the parts outside the CDR3, is DVKVTQSSRYLVKRTGEKVFLECVQDMDHENMFWYRQDPGLGLRLIYFSYDVKMKEKGDIPEGYSVSREKKERFSLILESASTNQTSMYLCASRKPGQGYNQPQHFGDGTRLSIL.

This clonotype came up a few times. The genes are TRBV7-2 and TRBJ2-7, with D possibly being TRBD2 (5 bases). The CDR3 sequence is 15 residues long. The germline gives CDR1 SGHTA, CDR2 FQGNSA. Trimming stripped 5 bases from V and 4 bases from J, with 18 bases between. The CDR3 loop is CASSPDLNWEYEQYF. The CDR3 nucleotides read TGTGCCAGCAGCCCCGATCTGAACTGGGAGTACGAGCAGTACTTC.

This clonotype was seen more than once but under ten times. This chain connects TRBV9 to TRBJ2-3, with a weak D call TRBD1 (5 bases). The V gene lost 0 bases and the J gene lost 14 bases, with 13 bases spanning the gap. CDR1 SGDLS and CDR2 YYNGEE come from the germline V gene. The CDR3 contains 12 residues. CDR3 DNA: TGTGCCAGCAGCGTAGACCAGGGCAAGCGGTATTTT. It translates to CASSVDQGKRYF. The full variable domain, completed using reference TRBV9 and TRBJ2-3, is DSGVTQTPKHLITATGQRVTLRCSPRSGDLSVYWYQQSLDQGLQFLIQYYNGEERAKGNILERFSAQQFPDLHSELNLSSLELGDSALYFCASSVDQGKRYFGPGTRLTVL.

The chain uses TRBV7-3 and TRBJ2-1, with D perhaps TRBD1 or TRBD2 (5 bases each). Per germline, CDR1 SGHTA and CDR2 FQGTGA. The CDR3 length is 18 residues. Trimming took 1 base from V and 10 from J, leaving 26 bases between them. The CDR3 coding sequence is TGTGCCAGCAGCTTAAATTCTCGGGGCTCTGGTACAATCTACGAGCAGTTCTTC. Protein product: CASSLNSRGSGTIYEQFF.

The chain has TRBV28 and TRBJ1-1, with D uncertain. V was trimmed by 10 bases and J by 6 bases, leaving 12 bases between them. The germline gives CDR1 MDHEN, CDR2 SYDVKM. The CDR3 length is 11 residues. The CDR3: CATKREAEAFF. The CDR3 DNA follows: TGTGCCACTAAGAGGGAGGCTGAAGCTTTCTTT.